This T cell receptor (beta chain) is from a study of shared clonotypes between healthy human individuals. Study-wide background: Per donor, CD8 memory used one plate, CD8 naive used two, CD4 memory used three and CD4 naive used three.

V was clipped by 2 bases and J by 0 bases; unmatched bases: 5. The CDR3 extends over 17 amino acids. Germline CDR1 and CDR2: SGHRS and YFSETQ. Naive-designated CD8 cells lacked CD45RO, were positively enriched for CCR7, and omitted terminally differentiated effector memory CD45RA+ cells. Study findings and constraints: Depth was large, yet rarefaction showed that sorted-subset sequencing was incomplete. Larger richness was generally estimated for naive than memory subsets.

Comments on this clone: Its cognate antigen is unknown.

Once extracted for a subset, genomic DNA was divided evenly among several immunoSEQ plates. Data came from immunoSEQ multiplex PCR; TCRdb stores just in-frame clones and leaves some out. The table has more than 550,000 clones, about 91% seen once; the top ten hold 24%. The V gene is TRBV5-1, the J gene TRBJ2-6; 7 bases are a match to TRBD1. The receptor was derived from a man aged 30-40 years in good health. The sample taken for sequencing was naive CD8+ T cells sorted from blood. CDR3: CASSLGDSPSGANVLTF. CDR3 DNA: TGCGCCAGCAGCTTAGGGGACAGCCCCTCTGGGGCCAACGTCCTGACTTTC.